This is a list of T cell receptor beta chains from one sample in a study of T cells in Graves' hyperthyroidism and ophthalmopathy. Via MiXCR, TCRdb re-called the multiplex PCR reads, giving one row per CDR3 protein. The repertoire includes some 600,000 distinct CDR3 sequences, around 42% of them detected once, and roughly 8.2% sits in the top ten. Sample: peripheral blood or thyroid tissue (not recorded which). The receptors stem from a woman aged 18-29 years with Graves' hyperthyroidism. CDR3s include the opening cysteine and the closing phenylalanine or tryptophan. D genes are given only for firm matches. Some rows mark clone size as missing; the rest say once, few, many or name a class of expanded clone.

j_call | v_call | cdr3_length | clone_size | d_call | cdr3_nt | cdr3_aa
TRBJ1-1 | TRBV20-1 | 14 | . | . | TGCAGTGCTAGAGTAGGACTTAAGAACACTGAAGCTTTCTTT | CSARVGLKNTEAFF
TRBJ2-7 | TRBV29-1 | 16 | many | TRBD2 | TGCAGCGTTTCCGGGACTAGCGGGAGGACCTCCTACGAGCAGTACTTC | CSVSGTSGRTSYEQYF
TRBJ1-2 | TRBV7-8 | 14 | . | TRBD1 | TGTGCCAGCAGCTCGGACAGGGATCCCTTTGGCTACACCTTC | CASSSDRDPFGYTF
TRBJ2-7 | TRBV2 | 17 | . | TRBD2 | TGTGCCAGCAGTGAAGCGCTCCGGGGTAGCGGGAGTTACGAGCAGTACTTC | CASSEALRGSGSYEQYF
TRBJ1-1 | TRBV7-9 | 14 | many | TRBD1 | TGTGCCAGCAGCTTAGGTTGGGGACAGGGGGAAGCTTTCTTT | CASSLGWGQGEAFF
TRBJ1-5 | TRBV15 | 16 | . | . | TGTGCCACCAGCAGAGATGGGGCCCATCGCAATCAGCCCCAGCATTTT | CATSRDGAHRNQPQHF
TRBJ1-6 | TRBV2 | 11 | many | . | TGTGCCAGCAACTTTAATTCACCCCTCCACTTT | CASNFNSPLHF
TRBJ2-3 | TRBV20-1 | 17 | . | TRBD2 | TGCAGTGCTCAAGGACTAGCGGGTTCCCCGGTCGCAGATACGCAGTATTTT | CSAQGLAGSPVADTQYF
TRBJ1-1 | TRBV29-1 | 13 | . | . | TGCAGCGTTGACGCACAGGTCCTCACTGAAGCTTTCTTT | CSVDAQVLTEAFF
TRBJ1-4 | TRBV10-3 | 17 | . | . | TGTGCCATCAGCGAGACAGACAACTATGCAACTAATGAAAAACTGTTTTTT | CAISETDNYATNEKLFF
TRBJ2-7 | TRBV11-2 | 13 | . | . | TGTGCTAGCACGGGGGTGGCGCGACGCGAGCAGTACTTC | CASTGVARREQYF
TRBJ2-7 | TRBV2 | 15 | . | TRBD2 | TGTGCCAGCAGTGGGACTAGCGAGATTCTTGTACAGCAGTACTTC | CASSGTSEILVQQYF
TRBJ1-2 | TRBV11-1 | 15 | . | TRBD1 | TGTGCCAGCAGTTACGGGACAGGGGTTTTCTATGGCTACACCTTC | CASSYGTGVFYGYTF
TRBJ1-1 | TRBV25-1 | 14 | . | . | TGTGCCAGCAGTTACGCAGGGGATAACACTGAAGCTTTCTTT | CASSYAGDNTEAFF
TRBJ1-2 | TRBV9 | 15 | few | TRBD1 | TGTGCCAGCAGCGTCGAGACCGGGACAGATGCTGGCTACACCTTC | CASSVETGTDAGYTF
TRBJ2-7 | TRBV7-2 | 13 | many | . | TGTGCCAGCAGCTTCTTAACAGGGAGCGAGCAGTACTTC | CASSFLTGSEQYF
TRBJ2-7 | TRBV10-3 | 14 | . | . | TGTGCCAGCAGTTACGGGACACGTCCCTCCGAGCAGTACTTC | CASSYGTRPSEQYF
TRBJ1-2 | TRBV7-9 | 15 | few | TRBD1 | TGTGCCAGCAGCCCCCGGGACAGGGCTAACTATGGCTACACCTTC | CASSPRDRANYGYTF
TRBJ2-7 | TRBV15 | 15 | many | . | TGTGCCACCAGCAGAGATAGCAGCCCCTCCTACGAGCAGTACTTC | CATSRDSSPSYEQYF
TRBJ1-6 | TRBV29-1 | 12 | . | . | TGCAGCTTAGATCCGGGGCATTCACCCCTCCACTTT | CSLDPGHSPLHF
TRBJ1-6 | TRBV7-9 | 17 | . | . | TGTGCCAGCAGCTTGGCTTACACAAGCTCCTATAATTCACCCCTCCACTTT | CASSLAYTSSYNSPLHF
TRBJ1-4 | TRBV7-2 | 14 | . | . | TGTGCCAGCAGCCCCGGCGGGACAAGTTCGAAACTGTTTTTT | CASSPGGTSSKLFF